This TCR beta chain was profiled in a study of tumor and adjacent non-tumor tissue in lung cancer. Across the study: Patients comprised about a dozen adenocarcinoma, 2 squamous cell carcinoma and 1 small cell lung cancer. Stage I to III disease affected about nine men and roughly 5 women aged about 31 to 80.

TCRbeta libraries were built with three rounds of nested PCR, modified from ARM-PCR. TCRdb called the multiplex PCR reads again in MiXCR, with one record for every CDR3 protein. The table records more than 85,000 distinct CDR3 sequences, over 70% of them present only once. This sample's RNA came from whole unsorted tissue. Donors were chemotherapy-naive, newly diagnosed lung cancer surgical patients in China, August–late 2014. Looked up from germline, CDR1 is DFQATT and CDR2 is SNEGSKA (reference sequence). The CDR3 is 15 amino acids. Points on this clonotype: Its antigen remains unknown. At one end the junction does not follow the germline gene, possibly because of a read error.

Regarding the study as a whole: Tumor tissue had significantly higher TCR diversity than normal lung.

This clonotype was sampled from a man between 65 and 85 years old with non-small cell lung cancer. The chain has TRBV20-1 and TRBJ1-5; D remains ambiguous. Sequencing was performed on lung tumor tissue. The CDR3 DNA reads TGCAGTGCTAGAGGACCTGTCGTGGGCGATCAACCCCAGCATTTT. Residues: CSARGPVVGDQPQHF.